This T cell receptor beta chain was captured in a study of control samples from healthy donors and cancer patients. The data were produced by immunoSEQ multiplex PCR, yet TCRdb's version contains in-frame clones alone and is incomplete. The table lists approximately 86,000 clones, around nine tenths of them singletons. V gave up 2 bases and J gave up 8 bases; unmatched junction bases: 2. The V gene's germline CDR1 is MNHEY and CDR2 SVGAGI. This CDR3 has 12 amino acids. The sequenced sample was blood. This chain connects TRBV6-5 to TRBJ1-1; 7 bases match TRBD1. The TCR originated in a man aged 25 to 40 in good health. This CDR3 reads CASSYMTGEAFF. CDR3 coding DNA: TGTGCCAGCAGTTACATGACAGGGGAAGCTTTCTTT.